These 9 T cell receptor beta chains were sequenced from one sample in a study of T-cell reconstitution after alpha-beta-depleted transplantation in children. As it was prepared, the TCRbeta library received unique molecular identifiers. TCRdb used MiXCR to reprocess the PCR reads, holding one entry per CDR3 protein. The sample carries hundreds of thousands of distinct CDR3 sequences, over 10% recorded once. This specimen was PBMCs, mostly from graft donor cells, taken 360 days after TCRalphabeta/CD19-depleted stem cell transplant. These receptors all stem from a male patient between 10 and 17 years old who had a stem cell transplant for acute myeloid leukemia, so the T cells may come from the graft donor.

At least ten counts were recorded for this clonotype. J is TRBJ2-5 and V is TRBV4-3; TRBD2 might be the D (7 bases). CDR3 size: 16 residues. V was trimmed by 6 bases and J by 5 bases, leaving 22 bases between them. The germline gives CDR1 LGHNA, CDR2 YSLEER. CDR3 sequence: CASSHGQGRAEETQYF. CDR3 sequence (DNA): TGCGCCAGCAGTCACGGTCAGGGGAGGGCGGAGGAGACCCAGTACTTC.

The sample holds a few counts of this clonotype. The gene calls are TRBV25-1 and TRBJ1-2; 8 positions match TRBD1. The germline CDR1 and CDR2 sequences are MGHDK and SYGVNS. The ends lost 3 bases at V and 0 bases at J; junction bases unmatched: 12. CDR3 length: 18 amino acids. The CDR3: CASSDHPGQGAANYGYTF. The CDR3 DNA is TGTGCCAGCAGTGACCACCCAGGGCAGGGGGCCGCTAACTATGGCTACACCTTC.

The V gene is TRBV28, the J gene TRBJ2-5, with D unclear. The CDR3 has 14 amino acids. The germline V gene has CDR1 MDHEN and CDR2 SYDVKM. The V and J ends lost 3 bases and 2 bases respectively, with 10 bases between them. The CDR3 loop is CASSFDLIQETQYF. CDR3 bases: TGTGCCAGCAGTTTCGACTTAATACAAGAGACCCAGTACTTC.

This chain connects TRBV20-1 to TRBJ2-3, with D unclear. Per germline, CDR1 DFQATT and CDR2 SNEGSKA (reference sequence). V was trimmed by 0 bases and J by 0 bases, leaving 10 bases between them. The CDR3 covers 15 residues. Here the CDR3 reads CSARDLETSTDTQYF. For the CDR3, the DNA is TGCAGTGCTAGAGATCTGGAGACTAGCACAGATACGCAGTATTTT.

This clonotype showed up just a few times. The V gene is TRBV9, the J gene TRBJ2-1; TRBD1 matches at 9 bases. Germline V gives CDR1 SGDLS, CDR2 YYNGEE. Trimming cost V 2 bases and J 0 bases; bases outside gene matches: 0. The CDR3 is 15 residues long. The CDR3 sequence is CASSVGQGSYNEQFF. In DNA, the CDR3 is TGTGCCAGCAGCGTGGGACAGGGCTCCTACAATGAGCAGTTCTTC.

This clonotype was detected a few times. DNA of the CDR3: TGCAGTGCTACCCCCCGGGCACTAGCCCCCTACGAGCAGTACTTC. This codes for CSATPRALAPYEQYF. The genes are TRBV20-1 and TRBJ2-7; D may be TRBD2 (6 bases). V lost 4 bases, J lost 2 bases, and 18 bases lay in between. Germline lookup yields CDR1 DFQATT and CDR2 SNEGSKA (reference sequence). The CDR3 sequence is 15 residues long.

V and J are TRBV28 and TRBJ2-1, with 11 bases that match TRBD2. The CDR3 consists of 17 residues. V was clipped by 2 bases and J by 4 bases; unmatched bases: 7. Germline V gene data show CDR1 as MDHEN and CDR2 as SYDVKM. The chain's CDR3 is CASSLRRLAGGYNEQFF. For the CDR3, the DNA is TGTGCCAGCAGTTTAAGGCGCCTAGCGGGAGGATACAATGAGCAGTTCTTC.

This clonotype was observed a few times. This chain joins TRBV10-3 and TRBJ1-5; no definite D call. This CDR3 has 16 residues. Germline assignment: CDR1 ENHRY and CDR2 SYGVKD. The germline V and J ends were trimmed by 2 bases and 0 bases, with 11 bases remaining between them. The CDR3 protein is CAISEGIMVSNQPQHF. The CDR3, as DNA: TGTGCCATCAGTGAGGGGATCATGGTTAGCAATCAGCCCCAGCATTTT.

V and J are TRBV20-1 and TRBJ1-6; D remains ambiguous. Germline values: CDR1 DFQATT, CDR2 SNEGSKA (reference sequence). V was trimmed by 5 bases and J by 0 bases, leaving 8 bases between them. This CDR3 is built from 14 residues. CDR3 nucleotides: TGCAGTGCTCCCGTCAGCTCCTATAATTCACCCCTCCACTTT. Translation: CSAPVSSYNSPLHF.